This is a list of T cell receptor beta chains from one sample in a study of spatial heterogeneity in lung cancer. TCRdb reprocessed the 5' RACE reads via MiXCR and lists one record per CDR3 protein. Altogether some 11,000 distinct CDR3 sequences are present, roughly 8% being singletons, with the ten largest covering about 22%. The sample here was lung tumor tissue, taken at surgery. These receptors were collected from a female donor with early-stage non-small cell lung cancer. The CDR3 runs from the conserved cysteine through the conserved F or W. A D gene is named only where the DNA matches it firmly. The size of a clone is reported for some rows only, either as once, few or many, or as a class for expanded clones.

D gene: TRBD1
J gene: TRBJ1-2
CDR3 length: 17
clone size: medium-sized
V gene: TRBV5-1
CDR3 protein: CASSLEGQPTTPYGYTF
CDR3 DNA: TGCGCCAGCAGCTTGGAGGGACAGCCCACAACTCCCTATGGCTACACCTTC

D gene: TRBD2
J gene: TRBJ2-1
CDR3 length: 16
clone size: medium-sized
V gene: TRBV2
CDR3 protein: CASSPGLAGGFNEQFF
CDR3 DNA: TGTGCCAGCAGCCCTGGACTAGCGGGGGGCTTCAATGAGCAGTTCTTC

D gene: NA
J gene: TRBJ2-3
CDR3 length: 14
clone size: many
V gene: TRBV11-2
CDR3 protein: CASSLMAGRDTQYF
CDR3 DNA: TGTGCCAGCAGCTTAATGGCAGGGAGAGATACGCAGTATTTT

D gene: NA
J gene: TRBJ1-5
CDR3 length: 16
clone size: many
V gene: TRBV19
CDR3 protein: CASSTFRGVSNQPQHF
CDR3 DNA: TGTGCCAGTAGTACCTTCCGGGGGGTTAGCAATCAGCCCCAGCATTTT

D gene: NA
J gene: TRBJ1-2
CDR3 length: 14
clone size: NA
V gene: TRBV2
CDR3 protein: CASSGDVLGHGYTF
CDR3 DNA: TGTGCCAGCAGTGGGGACGTACTAGGCCATGGCTACACCTTC

D gene: NA
J gene: TRBJ1-4
CDR3 length: 14
clone size: many
V gene: TRBV12-3/TRBV12-4
CDR3 protein: CASSLTSTNEKLFF
CDR3 DNA: TGTGCCAGCAGTTTGACCTCAACTAATGAAAAACTGTTTTTT

D gene: NA
J gene: TRBJ2-6
CDR3 length: 16
clone size: medium-sized
V gene: TRBV6-2/TRBV6-3
CDR3 protein: CAVKTGQTSGANVLTF
CDR3 DNA: TGTGCCGTTAAGACAGGACAAACCTCTGGGGCCAACGTCCTGACTTTC

D gene: TRBD2
J gene: TRBJ2-5
CDR3 length: 16
clone size: medium-sized
V gene: TRBV5-1
CDR3 protein: CASSVTGTSGQETQYF
CDR3 DNA: TGCGCCAGCAGCGTAACCGGGACTAGCGGACAAGAGACCCAGTACTTC

D gene: NA
J gene: TRBJ1-1
CDR3 length: 12
clone size: many
V gene: TRBV28
CDR3 protein: CASRVLNTEAFF
CDR3 DNA: TGTGCCAGCAGAGTACTGAACACTGAAGCTTTCTTT

D gene: NA
J gene: TRBJ2-1
CDR3 length: 12
clone size: NA
V gene: TRBV12-3/TRBV12-4
CDR3 protein: CASALSWNEQFF
CDR3 DNA: TGTGCCAGCGCGCTTAGTTGGAATGAGCAGTTCTTC

D gene: TRBD1
J gene: TRBJ1-2
CDR3 length: 14
clone size: many
V gene: TRBV27
CDR3 protein: CASSLSTGLGGYTF
CDR3 DNA: TGTGCCAGCAGTTTATCGACAGGGTTGGGGGGCTACACCTTC

D gene: NA
J gene: TRBJ1-6
CDR3 length: 13
clone size: medium-sized
V gene: TRBV14
CDR3 protein: CASSGFSNSPLHF
CDR3 DNA: TGTGCCAGCAGCGGTTTCAGTAATTCACCCCTCCACTTT

D gene: NA
J gene: TRBJ1-5
CDR3 length: 15
clone size: many
V gene: TRBV10-3
CDR3 protein: CAISEMKGDNQPQHF
CDR3 DNA: TGTGCCATCAGTGAAATGAAGGGGGACAATCAGCCCCAGCATTTT

D gene: NA
J gene: TRBJ1-1
CDR3 length: 13
clone size: many
V gene: TRBV6-1
CDR3 protein: CASSLKRNTEAFF
CDR3 DNA: TGTGCCAGCAGTTTAAAGAGGAACACTGAAGCTTTCTTT

D gene: NA
J gene: TRBJ1-2
CDR3 length: 13
clone size: many
V gene: TRBV9
CDR3 protein: CASSVVVGRVNTF
CDR3 DNA: TGTGCCAGCAGCGTAGTCGTGGGTCGTGTCAACACCTTC

D gene: NA
J gene: TRBJ1-1
CDR3 length: 14
clone size: medium-sized
V gene: TRBV7-3
CDR3 protein: CASSLTGGDAEAFF
CDR3 DNA: TGTGCCAGCAGCTTAACGGGGGGCGATGCTGAAGCTTTCTTT

D gene: NA
J gene: TRBJ2-1
CDR3 length: 13
clone size: many
V gene: TRBV2
CDR3 protein: CASTLSSYNEQFF
CDR3 DNA: TGTGCCAGCACCCTGAGCTCCTACAATGAGCAGTTCTTC

D gene: TRBD2
J gene: TRBJ2-5
CDR3 length: 17
clone size: NA
V gene: TRBV20-1
CDR3 protein: CSARPPSGGAGQGTQYF
CDR3 DNA: TGCAGTGCTCGACCACCTAGCGGGGGGGCCGGGCAGGGGACCCAGTACTTC

D gene: NA
J gene: TRBJ2-7
CDR3 length: 15
clone size: many
V gene: TRBV28
CDR3 protein: CASSSGITVSYEQYF
CDR3 DNA: TGTGCCAGCAGTTCTGGGATTACAGTGTCCTACGAGCAGTACTTC

D gene: TRBD1
J gene: TRBJ2-7
CDR3 length: 15
clone size: many
V gene: TRBV9
CDR3 protein: CASSAGQGVAYEQYF
CDR3 DNA: TGTGCCAGCAGCGCCGGACAGGGGGTCGCCTACGAGCAGTACTTC

D gene: NA
J gene: TRBJ2-7
CDR3 length: 13
clone size: many
V gene: TRBV19
CDR3 protein: CASSDLGRSEQYF
CDR3 DNA: TGTGCCAGTAGCGACCTAGGACGTAGCGAGCAGTACTTC

D gene: TRBD2
J gene: TRBJ2-5
CDR3 length: 16
clone size: many
V gene: TRBV5-4
CDR3 protein: CASSQRGGGDQETQYF
CDR3 DNA: TGTGCCAGCAGCCAGCGGGGCGGGGGGGATCAAGAGACCCAGTACTTC

D gene: NA
J gene: TRBJ2-1
CDR3 length: 14
clone size: many
V gene: TRBV2
CDR3 protein: CASSVGQGFGEQFF
CDR3 DNA: TGTGCCAGCAGTGTGGGCCAGGGATTCGGTGAGCAGTTCTTC

D gene: NA
J gene: TRBJ2-5
CDR3 length: 11
clone size: medium-sized
V gene: TRBV3-1
CDR3 protein: CASSQGWTWYF
CDR3 DNA: TGTGCCAGCAGCCAAGGTTGGACCTGGTACTTC

D gene: NA
J gene: TRBJ2-7
CDR3 length: 15
clone size: NA
V gene: TRBV4-3
CDR3 protein: CASSQDTRGVYEQYF
CDR3 DNA: TGCGCCAGCAGCCAAGATACGAGGGGGGTCTACGAGCAGTACTTC

D gene: NA
J gene: TRBJ2-7
CDR3 length: 18
clone size: many
V gene: TRBV4-3
CDR3 protein: CASSQDAGLPTDFGEQYF
CDR3 DNA: TGCGCCAGCAGCCAAGACGCAGGCCTCCCGACCGACTTTGGGGAGCAGTACTTC

D gene: NA
J gene: TRBJ2-2
CDR3 length: 13
clone size: many
V gene: TRBV2
CDR3 protein: CASTQANTGELFF
CDR3 DNA: TGTGCCAGCACTCAGGCGAACACCGGGGAGCTGTTTTTT

D gene: NA
J gene: TRBJ1-1
CDR3 length: 14
clone size: medium-sized
V gene: TRBV9
CDR3 protein: CASSVFAGVSEAFF
CDR3 DNA: TGTGCCAGCAGCGTATTTGCAGGGGTGTCTGAAGCTTTCTTT

D gene: TRBD1
J gene: TRBJ1-1
CDR3 length: 22
clone size: many
V gene: TRBV28
CDR3 protein: CASSLLSTGGRIRERMNTEAFF
CDR3 DNA: TGTGCCAGCAGTTTACTTTCGACAGGGGGCAGGATCAGGGAGCGGATGAACACTGAAGCTTTCTTT

D gene: NA
J gene: TRBJ1-2
CDR3 length: 14
clone size: NA
V gene: TRBV19
CDR3 protein: CASSPLARNYGYTF
CDR3 DNA: TGTGCCAGTAGTCCTTTGGCTCGAAACTATGGCTACACCTTC

D gene: NA
J gene: TRBJ2-1
CDR3 length: 14
clone size: NA
V gene: TRBV20-1
CDR3 protein: CSASTPILYNEQFF
CDR3 DNA: TGCAGTGCTAGTACACCGATCTTGTACAATGAGCAGTTCTTC

D gene: NA
J gene: TRBJ2-1
CDR3 length: 18
clone size: NA
V gene: TRBV7-2
CDR3 protein: CASSPRPGSSNSYNEQFF
CDR3 DNA: TGTGCCAGCAGCCCGCGACCGGGTTCTTCCAACTCCTACAATGAGCAGTTCTTC

D gene: NA
J gene: TRBJ1-6
CDR3 length: 14
clone size: many
V gene: TRBV20-1
CDR3 protein: CSAASGFDNSPLHF
CDR3 DNA: TGCAGTGCTGCCTCAGGGTTTGATAATTCACCCCTCCACTTT

D gene: NA
J gene: TRBJ1-3
CDR3 length: 15
clone size: many
V gene: TRBV14
CDR3 protein: CASSQELGSGNTIYF
CDR3 DNA: TGTGCCAGCAGCCAAGAACTGGGCTCTGGAAACACCATATATTTT

D gene: TRBD2
J gene: TRBJ2-2
CDR3 length: 15
clone size: NA
V gene: TRBV10-3
CDR3 protein: CATDPGLAYTGELFF
CDR3 DNA: TGTGCCACAGACCCGGGACTAGCGTACACCGGGGAGCTGTTTTTT

D gene: NA
J gene: TRBJ2-4
CDR3 length: 14
clone size: many
V gene: TRBV6-5
CDR3 protein: CASSYSRAGGIQYF
CDR3 DNA: TGTGCCAGCAGTTACTCGAGGGCTGGGGGCATTCAGTACTTC

D gene: NA
J gene: TRBJ1-4
CDR3 length: 13
clone size: many
V gene: TRBV5-1
CDR3 protein: CASSLAQSEKLFF
CDR3 DNA: TGCGCCAGCAGCTTGGCACAGTCTGAAAAACTGTTTTTT

D gene: NA
J gene: TRBJ2-1
CDR3 length: 13
clone size: many
V gene: TRBV20-1
CDR3 protein: CSASQGLYNEQFF
CDR3 DNA: TGCAGTGCTAGCCAGGGTCTTTACAATGAGCAGTTCTTC

D gene: NA
J gene: TRBJ1-2
CDR3 length: 15
clone size: medium-sized
V gene: TRBV7-9
CDR3 protein: CASSLVTQGYYGYTF
CDR3 DNA: TGTGCCAGCAGCTTAGTTACCCAGGGGTACTATGGCTACACCTTC

D gene: TRBD1
J gene: TRBJ2-1
CDR3 length: 17
clone size: many
V gene: TRBV7-9
CDR3 protein: CASSLGIGTESYNEQFF
CDR3 DNA: TGTGCCAGCAGCTTAGGAATCGGGACAGAATCCTACAATGAGCAGTTCTTC

D gene: NA
J gene: TRBJ2-2
CDR3 length: 15
clone size: medium-sized
V gene: TRBV7-6
CDR3 protein: CASSSPASNTGELFF
CDR3 DNA: TGTGCCAGCAGCTCCCCGGCATCCAACACCGGGGAGCTGTTTTTT

D gene: NA
J gene: TRBJ2-7
CDR3 length: 13
clone size: many
V gene: TRBV12-3/TRBV12-4
CDR3 protein: CASSPSSVGEQYF
CDR3 DNA: TGTGCCAGCAGCCCTTCTAGCGTGGGCGAGCAGTACTTC

D gene: TRBD1
J gene: TRBJ1-5
CDR3 length: 15
clone size: many
V gene: TRBV10-3
CDR3 protein: CAISDTNRGHQPQHF
CDR3 DNA: TGTGCCATCAGTGACACCAACAGGGGGCATCAGCCCCAGCATTTT

D gene: NA
J gene: TRBJ1-5
CDR3 length: 14
clone size: medium-sized
V gene: TRBV28
CDR3 protein: CASSLGGSNQPQHF
CDR3 DNA: TGTGCCAGCAGTTTAGGGGGGAGCAATCAGCCCCAGCATTTT

D gene: TRBD2
J gene: TRBJ2-1
CDR3 length: 16
clone size: medium-sized
V gene: TRBV9
CDR3 protein: CASSAGPGLAGGEQFF
CDR3 DNA: TGTGCCAGCAGCGCGGGACCGGGACTAGCGGGCGGTGAGCAGTTCTTC

D gene: TRBD1
J gene: TRBJ1-5
CDR3 length: 14
clone size: NA
V gene: TRBV19
CDR3 protein: CASTGRQGNQPQHF
CDR3 DNA: TGTGCCAGTACAGGCCGACAGGGAAATCAGCCCCAGCATTTT

D gene: TRBD2
J gene: TRBJ2-7
CDR3 length: 15
clone size: many
V gene: TRBV6-1
CDR3 protein: CASRVMGGGSYEQYF
CDR3 DNA: TGTGCCAGCAGAGTTATGGGCGGGGGGTCCTACGAGCAGTACTTC

D gene: NA
J gene: TRBJ2-1
CDR3 length: 16
clone size: many
V gene: TRBV5-4
CDR3 protein: CASSVDPPGGYNEQFF
CDR3 DNA: TGTGCCAGCAGCGTGGACCCTCCCGGAGGATACAATGAGCAGTTCTTC

D gene: TRBD1
J gene: TRBJ1-6
CDR3 length: 14
clone size: many
V gene: TRBV6-2/TRBV6-3
CDR3 protein: CASSYQGADSPLHF
CDR3 DNA: TGTGCCAGCAGTTACCAGGGGGCTGATTCACCCCTCCACTTT

D gene: TRBD1
J gene: TRBJ1-5
CDR3 length: 18
clone size: many
V gene: TRBV20-1
CDR3 protein: CSASNYNNRGRSNQPQHF
CDR3 DNA: TGCAGTGCTAGCAACTATAATAACAGGGGGCGCAGCAATCAGCCCCAGCATTTT

D gene: TRBD1
J gene: TRBJ1-3
CDR3 length: 15
clone size: many
V gene: TRBV7-2
CDR3 protein: CASSTGTARGNTIYF
CDR3 DNA: TGTGCCAGCAGCACTGGGACAGCCAGAGGAAACACCATATATTTT

D gene: NA
J gene: TRBJ1-4
CDR3 length: 16
clone size: many
V gene: TRBV7-3
CDR3 protein: CASGVQPRSCNEKLFF
CDR3 DNA: TGTGCCAGCGGAGTCCAACCGAGGAGCTGTAATGAAAAACTGTTTTTT

D gene: NA
J gene: TRBJ2-6
CDR3 length: 16
clone size: NA
V gene: TRBV19
CDR3 protein: CASSTAYPSDTNVLTF
CDR3 DNA: TGTGCCAGTAGTACCGCCTACCCTAGCGACACCAACGTCCTGACTTTC

D gene: TRBD1
J gene: TRBJ1-4
CDR3 length: 15
clone size: many
V gene: TRBV5-6
CDR3 protein: CASSSPGQGFGKLFF
CDR3 DNA: TGTGCCAGCAGCTCCCCGGGACAGGGCTTTGGAAAACTGTTTTTT